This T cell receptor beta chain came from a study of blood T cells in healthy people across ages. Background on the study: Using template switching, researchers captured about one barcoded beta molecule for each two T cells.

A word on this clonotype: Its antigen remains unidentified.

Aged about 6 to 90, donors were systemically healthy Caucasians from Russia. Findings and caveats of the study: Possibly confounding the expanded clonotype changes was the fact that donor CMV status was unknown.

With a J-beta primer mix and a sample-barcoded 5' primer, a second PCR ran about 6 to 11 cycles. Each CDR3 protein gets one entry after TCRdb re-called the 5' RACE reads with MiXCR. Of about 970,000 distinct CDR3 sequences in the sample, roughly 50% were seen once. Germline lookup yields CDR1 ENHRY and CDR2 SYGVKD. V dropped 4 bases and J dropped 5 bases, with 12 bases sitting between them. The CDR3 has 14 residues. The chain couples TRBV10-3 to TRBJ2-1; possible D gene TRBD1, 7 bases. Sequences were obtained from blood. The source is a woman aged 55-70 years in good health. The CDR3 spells CAISGQGGHNEQFF. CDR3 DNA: TGTGCCATCAGTGGGCAGGGGGGACACAATGAGCAGTTCTTC.